These T cell receptor beta chains were read from a single sample in a study of T cell clusters in autoimmune cytopenias. TCRdb reworked the multiplex PCR reads into one entry per CDR3 protein, no DNA. The listing records about a thousand distinct CDR3 sequences. Sequenced sample: peripheral blood. The origin of the receptors is a human donor with an autoimmune cytopenia or autoimmune hepatitis (not recorded which). Each CDR3 is given with its conserved first and last residue. Only part of the rows carry a size: once, few, many, or a class if the clone is expanded.

v_call	j_call	clone_size	cdr3_aa
TRBV20-1	TRBJ2-1	NA	CSAREVYEQFF
TRBV2	TRBJ1-1	NA	CASSDGTGGTEAFF
TRBV5-1	TRBJ1-4	NA	CASSLEGYNEKLFF
TRBV11-1	TRBJ1-2	NA	CASSSSLSGYTF
TRBV7-2	TRBJ2-5	medium-sized	CASSLEDSAARRPQYF
TRBV5-1	TRBJ2-1	NA	CASNRAGTGGSGEQFF
TRBV10-3	TRBJ2-2	medium-sized	CAISESSGGSGGELFF
TRBV6-2/TRBV6-3	TRBJ1-1	medium-sized	CASRGSGDTEAFF
TRBV7-2	TRBJ2-5	NA	CASSLDRRSQETQYF
TRBV20-1	TRBJ1-5	NA	CSATPGTVNQPQHF
TRBV30	TRBJ1-5	medium-sized	CAWSVGTAFNQPQHF
TRBV5-4	TRBJ2-7	medium-sized	CASSQGGYEQYF
TRBV12-3/TRBV12-4	TRBJ2-5	NA	CASSLGSGGLGETQYF
TRBV7-2	TRBJ2-7	NA	CASSAGGHGEQYF
TRBV7-6	TRBJ2-1	medium-sized	CASSSLAEQFF
TRBV6-2/TRBV6-3	TRBJ1-1	medium-sized	CASSKGTGLPNTEAFF
TRBV7-7	TRBJ2-1	NA	CASSSGTSGSKNEQFF
TRBV5-1	TRBJ2-7	NA	CASSFRDRDHEQYF